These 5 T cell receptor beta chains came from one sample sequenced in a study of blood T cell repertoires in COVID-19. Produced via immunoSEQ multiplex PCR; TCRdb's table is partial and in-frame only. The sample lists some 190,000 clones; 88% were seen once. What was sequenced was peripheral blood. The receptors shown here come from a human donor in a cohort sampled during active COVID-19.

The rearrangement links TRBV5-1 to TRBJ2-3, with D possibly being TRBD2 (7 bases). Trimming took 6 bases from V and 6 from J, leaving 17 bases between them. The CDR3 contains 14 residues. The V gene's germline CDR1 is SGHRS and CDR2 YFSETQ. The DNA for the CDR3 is TGCGCCAGCACCATAGGGGGGGGAGTCGATACGCAGTATTTT. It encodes CASTIGGGVDTQYF.

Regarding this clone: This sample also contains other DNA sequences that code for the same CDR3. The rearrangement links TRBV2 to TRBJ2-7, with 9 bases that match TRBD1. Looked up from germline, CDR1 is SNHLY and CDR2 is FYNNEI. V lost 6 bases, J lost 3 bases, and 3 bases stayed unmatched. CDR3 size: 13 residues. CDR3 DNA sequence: TGTGCCAGCAGCACGGGACAGGGCTACGAGCAGTACTTC. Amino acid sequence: CASSTGQGYEQYF.

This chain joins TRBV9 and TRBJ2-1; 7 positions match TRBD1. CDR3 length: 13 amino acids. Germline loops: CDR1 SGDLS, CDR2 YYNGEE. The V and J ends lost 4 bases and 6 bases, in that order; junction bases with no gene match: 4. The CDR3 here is CASSTGVGNEQFF. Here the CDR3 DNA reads TGTGCCAGCAGCACAGGGGTGGGCAATGAGCAGTTCTTC.

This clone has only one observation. The CDR3 loop is CASTTGQRYGYTF. CDR3 coding DNA: TGTGCCAGCACAACTGGACAGCGGTATGGCTACACCTTC. The chain links TRBV2 to TRBJ1-2, with D possibly being TRBD1 (6 bases). Per germline, CDR1 SNHLY and CDR2 FYNNEI. Trimming pared 7 bases from V and 5 bases from J, leaving 14 bases between. This CDR3 contains 13 residues.

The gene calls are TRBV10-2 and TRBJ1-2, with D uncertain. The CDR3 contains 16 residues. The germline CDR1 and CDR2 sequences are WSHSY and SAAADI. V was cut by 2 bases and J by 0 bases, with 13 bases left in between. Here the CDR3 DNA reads TGCGCCAGCAGTGAGAGGAGTGGGTTAACTAACTATGGCTACACCTTC. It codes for CASSERSGLTNYGYTF.